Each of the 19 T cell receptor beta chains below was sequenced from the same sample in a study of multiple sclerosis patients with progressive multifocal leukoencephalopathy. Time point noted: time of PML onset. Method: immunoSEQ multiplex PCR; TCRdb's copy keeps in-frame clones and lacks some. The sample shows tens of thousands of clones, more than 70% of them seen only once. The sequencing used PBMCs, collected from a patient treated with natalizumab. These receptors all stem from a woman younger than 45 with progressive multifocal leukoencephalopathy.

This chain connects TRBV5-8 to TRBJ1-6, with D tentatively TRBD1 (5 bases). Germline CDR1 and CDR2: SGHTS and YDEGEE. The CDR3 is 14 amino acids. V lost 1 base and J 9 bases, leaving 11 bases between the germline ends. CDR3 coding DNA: TGTGCCAGCAGCTTGCGCCAGGGCGGTTCACCCCTCCACTTT. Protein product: CASSLRQGGSPLHF.

The CDR3 sequence is CASSLVMGGGSYYEQYF. DNA of the CDR3: TGTGCCAGCAGCTTAGTGATGGGGGGCGGGAGTTACTACGAGCAGTACTTC. The gene calls are TRBV7-9 and TRBJ2-7; maybe TRBD2 (7 bases). This CDR3 is built from 17 residues. The germline V gene has CDR1 SEHNR and CDR2 FQNEAQ (reference sequence). V lost 1 base, J lost 3 bases, and 19 bases lay in between.

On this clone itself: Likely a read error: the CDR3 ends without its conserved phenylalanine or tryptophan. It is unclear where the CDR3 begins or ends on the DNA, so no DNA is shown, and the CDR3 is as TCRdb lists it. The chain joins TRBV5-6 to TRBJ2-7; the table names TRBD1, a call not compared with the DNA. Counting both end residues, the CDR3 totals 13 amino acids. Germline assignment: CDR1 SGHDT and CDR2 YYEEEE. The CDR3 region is CASSLGVTGKELS.

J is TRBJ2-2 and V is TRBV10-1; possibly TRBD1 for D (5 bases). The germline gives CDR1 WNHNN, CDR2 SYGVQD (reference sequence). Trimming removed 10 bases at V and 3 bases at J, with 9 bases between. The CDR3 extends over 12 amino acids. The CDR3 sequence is CATTGDTGELFF. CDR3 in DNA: TGCGCCACAACAGGAGACACCGGGGAGCTGTTTTTT.

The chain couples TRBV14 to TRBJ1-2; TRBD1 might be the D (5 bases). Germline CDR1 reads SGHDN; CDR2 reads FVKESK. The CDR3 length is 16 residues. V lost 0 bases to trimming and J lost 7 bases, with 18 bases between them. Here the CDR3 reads CASSQDRGVYPAGYTF. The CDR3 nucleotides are TGTGCCAGCAGCCAAGATAGGGGAGTCTATCCGGCTGGCTACACCTTC.

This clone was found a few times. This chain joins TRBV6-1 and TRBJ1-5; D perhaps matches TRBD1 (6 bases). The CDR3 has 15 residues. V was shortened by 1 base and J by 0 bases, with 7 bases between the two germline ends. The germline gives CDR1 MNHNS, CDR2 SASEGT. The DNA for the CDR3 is TGTGCCAGCAGTGAAGGACAGGCTAGCAATCAGCCCCAGCATTTT. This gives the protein CASSEGQASNQPQHF.

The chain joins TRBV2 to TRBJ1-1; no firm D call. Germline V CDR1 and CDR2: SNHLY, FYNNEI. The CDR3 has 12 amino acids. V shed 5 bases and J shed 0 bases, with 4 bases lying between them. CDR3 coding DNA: TGTGCCAGCAGTCGAATGAACACTGAAGCTTTCTTT. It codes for CASSRMNTEAFF.

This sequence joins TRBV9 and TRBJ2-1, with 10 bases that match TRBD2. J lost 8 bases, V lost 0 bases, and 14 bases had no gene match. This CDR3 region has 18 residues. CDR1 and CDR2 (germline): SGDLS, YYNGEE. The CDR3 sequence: CASSVALSGRAAIYEQFF. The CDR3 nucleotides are TGTGCCAGCAGCGTAGCTCTCAGCGGGAGGGCCGCTATCTATGAGCAGTTCTTC.

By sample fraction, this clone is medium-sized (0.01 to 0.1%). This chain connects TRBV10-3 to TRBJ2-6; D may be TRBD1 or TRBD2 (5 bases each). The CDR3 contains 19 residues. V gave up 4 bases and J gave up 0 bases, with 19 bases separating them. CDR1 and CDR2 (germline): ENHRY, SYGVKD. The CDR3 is CAISGSVGTPVSGANVLTF. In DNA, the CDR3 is TGTGCCATCAGTGGATCAGTCGGGACCCCTGTCTCTGGGGCCAACGTCCTGACTTTC.

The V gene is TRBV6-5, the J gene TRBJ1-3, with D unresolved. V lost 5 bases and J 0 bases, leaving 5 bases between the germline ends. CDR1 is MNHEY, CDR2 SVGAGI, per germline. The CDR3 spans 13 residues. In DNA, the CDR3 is TGTGCCAGCAGTGCTAGCTCTGGAAACACCATATATTTT. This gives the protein CASSASSGNTIYF.

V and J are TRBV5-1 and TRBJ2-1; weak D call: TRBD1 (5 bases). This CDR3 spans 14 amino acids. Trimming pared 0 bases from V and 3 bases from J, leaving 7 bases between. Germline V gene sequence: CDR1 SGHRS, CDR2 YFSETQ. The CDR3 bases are TGCGCCAGCAGCTTGGGACAGCTCTACAATGAGCAGTTCTTC. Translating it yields CASSLGQLYNEQFF.

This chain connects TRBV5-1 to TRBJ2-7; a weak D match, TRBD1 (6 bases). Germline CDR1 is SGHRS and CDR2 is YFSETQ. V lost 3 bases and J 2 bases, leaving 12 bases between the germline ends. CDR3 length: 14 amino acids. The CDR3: CASSSFKGAYEQYF. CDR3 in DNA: TGCGCCAGCAGCTCTTTTAAGGGGGCCTACGAGCAGTACTTC.

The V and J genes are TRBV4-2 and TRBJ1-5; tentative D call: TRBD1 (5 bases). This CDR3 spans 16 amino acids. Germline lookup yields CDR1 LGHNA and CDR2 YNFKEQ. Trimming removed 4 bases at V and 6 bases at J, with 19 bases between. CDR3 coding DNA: TGTGCCAGCAGCCGCTCAGGTGGGGGGGGAATTCAGCCCCAGCATTTT. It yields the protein CASSRSGGGGIQPQHF.

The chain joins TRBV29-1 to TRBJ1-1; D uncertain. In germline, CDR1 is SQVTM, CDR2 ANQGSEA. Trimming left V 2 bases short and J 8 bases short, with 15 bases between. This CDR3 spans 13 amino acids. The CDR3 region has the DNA TGCAGCGTTGAATCTGATTGGGGAGAAGAAGCTTTCTTT. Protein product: CSVESDWGEEAFF.

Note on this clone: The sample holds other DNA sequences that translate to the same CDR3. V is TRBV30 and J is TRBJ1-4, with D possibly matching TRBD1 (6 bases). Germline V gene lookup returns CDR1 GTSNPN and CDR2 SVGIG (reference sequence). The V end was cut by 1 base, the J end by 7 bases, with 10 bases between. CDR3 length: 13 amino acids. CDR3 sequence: CAWSEGGSEKLFF. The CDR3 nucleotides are TGTGCCTGGAGTGAGGGGGGAAGTGAAAAACTGTTTTTT.

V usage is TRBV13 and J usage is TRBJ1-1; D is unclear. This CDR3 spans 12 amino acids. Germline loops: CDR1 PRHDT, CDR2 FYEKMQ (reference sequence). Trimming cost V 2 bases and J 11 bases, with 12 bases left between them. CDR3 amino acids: CASSLRSPEAFF. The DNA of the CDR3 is TGTGCCAGCAGCTTACGCTCACCCGAGGCTTTCTTT.

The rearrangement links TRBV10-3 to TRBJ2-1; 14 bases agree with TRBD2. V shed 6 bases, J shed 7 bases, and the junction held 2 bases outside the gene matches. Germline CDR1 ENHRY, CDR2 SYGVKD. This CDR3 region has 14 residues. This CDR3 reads CAIRGLAGENEQFF. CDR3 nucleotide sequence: TGTGCCATCAGGGGACTAGCGGGAGAGAATGAGCAGTTCTTC.

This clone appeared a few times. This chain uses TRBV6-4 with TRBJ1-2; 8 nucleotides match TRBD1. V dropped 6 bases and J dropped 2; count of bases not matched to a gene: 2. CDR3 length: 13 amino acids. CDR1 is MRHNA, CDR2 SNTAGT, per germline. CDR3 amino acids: CASSRDRNYGYTF. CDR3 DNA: TGTGCCAGCAGCCGGGACAGGAACTATGGCTACACCTTC.

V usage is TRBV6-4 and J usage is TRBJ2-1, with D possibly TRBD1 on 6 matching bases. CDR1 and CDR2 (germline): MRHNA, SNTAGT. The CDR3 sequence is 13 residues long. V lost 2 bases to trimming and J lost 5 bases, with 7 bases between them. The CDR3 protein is CASSDGDNNEQFF. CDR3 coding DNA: TGTGCCAGCAGTGACGGGGACAACAATGAGCAGTTCTTC.